Below are 16 T cell receptor beta chains sequenced from a single sample in a study of cytomegalovirus exposure and HLA in healthy donors. A multiplex PCR was run with 60 Vbeta primers and 13 Jbeta primers. Sequencing used immunoSEQ multiplex PCR; TCRdb keeps in-frame clones, though not all of them. The profile shows approximately 110,000 clones, 50% to 65% of them singletons. The specimen was PBMCs. The receptors stem from a man younger than 40 in good health and CMV-seropositive.

The J gene is TRBJ2-7, the V gene TRBV9; TRBD1 matches at 8 bases. J lost 6 bases, V lost 0 bases, and 5 bases had no gene match. The CDR3 contains 14 residues. Per germline, CDR1 SGDLS and CDR2 YYNGEE. The CDR3 loop reads CASSVAQGATEQYF. The DNA for the CDR3 is TGTGCCAGCAGCGTAGCCCAGGGGGCTACCGAGCAGTACTTC.

This clone occurred a few times. The chain links TRBV7-9 to TRBJ2-3, with 11 bases lining up with TRBD2. The trim removed 5 bases at V and 2 bases at J, leaving 6 bases unmatched. This CDR3 region has 16 residues. Germline CDR1 reads SEHNR; CDR2 reads FQNEAQ (reference sequence). CDR3 loop: CASSPGTSGYTDTQYF. CDR3 bases: TGTGCCAGCAGCCCCGGGACTAGCGGTTACACAGATACGCAGTATTTT.

V usage is TRBV4-1 and J usage is TRBJ2-5; 13 bases align to TRBD2. The J call is doubtful: the DNA matches TRBJ2-7 better. Germline V lookup: CDR1 MGHRA, CDR2 YSYEKL. The CDR3 has 17 residues. The CDR3 is CASSQGGLAGTSYEQYF. In DNA, the CDR3 is TGCGCCAGCAGCCAAGGGGGACTAGCGGGGACTTCCTACGAGCAGTACTTC.

This clone has only a few counts. This chain links TRBV11-3 with TRBJ1-6; possibly TRBD1 for D (5 bases). In germline, CDR1 is SGHNT, CDR2 YENEEA. This CDR3 has 17 amino acids. The V and J ends lost 2 bases and 8 bases respectively, with 19 bases between them. The CDR3 is CASSLNRGTLGDSPLHF. The CDR3 DNA reads TGTGCCAGCAGCTTAAATAGGGGCACATTAGGGGATTCACCCCTCCACTTT.

The CDR3 sequence: CASSPGQFSYEQYF. CDR3 DNA sequence: TGTGCCAGCAGCCCGGGACAGTTCTCCTACGAGCAGTACTTC. The chain carries TRBV7-9 and TRBJ2-7, with 7 nucleotides matching TRBD1. V dropped 5 bases and J dropped 0; count of bases not matched to a gene: 4. The CDR3 runs 14 residues. Germline CDR1 SEHNR, CDR2 FQNEAQ (reference sequence).

The chain links TRBV2 to TRBJ2-7, with D unclear. The germline V gene has CDR1 SNHLY and CDR2 FYNNEI. V lost 2 bases and J 2 bases, leaving 4 bases between the germline ends. CDR3 length: 12 residues. CDR3 DNA sequence: TGTGCCAGCAGTGAACAGACCTACGAGCAGTACTTC. Protein: CASSEQTYEQYF.

The rearrangement uses TRBV13 and TRBJ1-6; 10 nucleotides line up with TRBD1. After removal of 3 bases from V and 8 bases from J, the junction contained 7 bases not matched to a gene. The CDR3 covers 16 residues. Germline CDR1 and CDR2: PRHDT and FYEKMQ (reference sequence). The CDR3 bases are TGTGCCAGCAGCTTTGTCACCGGGACAGGGGATTCACCCCTCCACTTT. It specifies CASSFVTGTGDSPLHF.

The V and J genes are TRBV6-1 and TRBJ1-2, with 7 positions matching TRBD1. The CDR3 consists of 13 residues. Germline lookup yields CDR1 MNHNS and CDR2 SASEGT. V was clipped by 5 bases and J by 8 bases; unmatched bases: 8. The CDR3 reads CASSLGGASGYTF. In DNA form, the CDR3 reads TGTGCCAGCAGTTTAGGGGGCGCCTCGGGCTACACCTTC.

This clone was counted once. The rearrangement links TRBV30 to TRBJ2-7; a weak D match, TRBD1 (5 bases). The CDR3 covers 13 residues. The V end lost 8 bases, the J end lost 3 bases, and 17 bases lay between the germline ends. The V gene's germline CDR1 is GTSNPN and CDR2 SVGIG (reference sequence). CDR3 bases: TGTGCCCGTGCAGGACAAGTCGGCTACGAGCAGTACTTC. Amino acids: CARAGQVGYEQYF.

V is TRBV13 and J is TRBJ1-5; a possible D gene is TRBD1 (5 bases). The CDR3 extends over 13 amino acids. Per the germline V gene, CDR1 is PRHDT and CDR2 is FYEKMQ (reference sequence). V was clipped by 5 bases and J by 3 bases, with 8 bases between them. CDR3 coding DNA: TGTGCCAGCAGCCCAGGGCTCAATCAGCCCCAGCATTTT. As protein: CASSPGLNQPQHF.

The chain joins TRBV19 to TRBJ2-5; 10 nucleotides agree with TRBD1. Matching the DNA end better, TRBJ2-7 makes the J call doubtful. This CDR3 has 15 residues. Germline V lookup: CDR1 LNHDA, CDR2 SQIVND (reference sequence). CDR3 DNA sequence: TGTGCCAGTAGTATGGGACAGGGGTTTTCCTACGAGCAGTACTTC. Protein: CASSMGQGFSYEQYF.

This chain uses TRBV7-8 with TRBJ2-7; TRBD2 agrees at 8 bases. This CDR3 is built from 15 residues. The germline V gene encodes CDR1 SGHVS and CDR2 FQNEAQ. V lost 4 bases to trimming and J lost 7 bases; unmatched junction nucleotides: 12. CDR3 sequence reads: CASSSLAGLPREQYF. The CDR3 DNA reads as TGTGCCAGCAGCTCCTTAGCGGGGCTACCGAGGGAGCAGTACTTC.

V usage is TRBV9 and J usage is TRBJ1-1, with D tentatively TRBD1 (5 bases). Trimming removed 4 bases at V and 0 bases at J, with 16 bases between. There are 16 residues in the CDR3. The germline V gene encodes CDR1 SGDLS and CDR2 YYNGEE. Here the CDR3 reads CASSLFGTGLNTEAFF. CDR3 DNA sequence: TGTGCCAGCAGCCTTTTCGGTACAGGCCTGAACACTGAAGCTTTCTTT. The full variable domain, its missing parts supplied by reference TRBV9 and TRBJ1-1, is DSGVTQTPKHLITATGQRVTLRCSPRSGDLSVYWYQQSLDQGLQFLIQYYNGEERAKGNILERFSAQQFPDLHSELNLSSLELGDSALYFCASSLFGTGLNTEAFFGQGTRLTVV.

This clone came up a few times. CDR3 sequence: CASTGANSNQPQHF. The DNA for the CDR3 is TGTGCCAGCACAGGGGCCAATAGCAATCAGCCCCAGCATTTT. The V and J genes are TRBV2 and TRBJ1-5; D perhaps matches TRBD1 (6 bases). The CDR3 has 14 amino acids. V was pared by 7 bases and J by 0 bases, with 10 bases between. CDR1 is SNHLY and CDR2 is FYNNEI in the germline V gene.

The rearrangement joins TRBV6-1 to TRBJ1-6; 10 positions match TRBD1. V dropped 4 bases and J dropped 2; count of bases not matched to a gene: 5. This CDR3 contains 17 residues. Germline V CDR1 and CDR2: MNHNS, SASEGT. The CDR3 reads CASSGQGARTYNSPLHF. CDR3 sequence (DNA): TGTGCCAGCAGTGGACAGGGGGCGCGGACCTATAATTCACCCCTCCACTTT.

The chain couples TRBV5-1 to TRBJ1-1; TRBD1 matches 7 bases. The CDR3 contains 13 residues. The germline V gene encodes CDR1 SGHRS and CDR2 YFSETQ. Trimming cost V 4 bases and J 1 base; bases outside gene matches: 1. CDR3 residues: CASSRQGNTEAFF. The CDR3 DNA reads TGCGCCAGCAGCAGACAGGGGAACACTGAAGCTTTCTTT.